Given below is one T cell receptor beta chain in context. The sample comes from a study of blood T cell repertoires in COVID-19. Study background: Sites in the United States, Italy and Spain provided acute and convalescent COVID-19 samples.

CDR1 is LNHDA and CDR2 is SQIVND in the germline V gene (reference sequence). The CDR3 spans 12 residues. With 4 bases removed from V and 3 bases from J, the gap between germline ends came to 7 bases. As handled by the study authors: From reference gene primer amplification, estimates of nucleated cell counts were derived. Only in-frame clones appear in the TCRdb table, and some are missing; sequencing was by immunoSEQ multiplex PCR. The DNA was the basis for D and trimming; V, J and clone size are from that table. The sample has approximately 61,000 clones, approximately 86% seen once; the top ten hold roughly 15%.

This receptor was taken from a human donor in a cohort sampled during active COVID-19. Sequences were obtained from peripheral blood. This chain connects TRBV19 to TRBJ2-7, with TRBD1 as a possible D gene (5 bases). Here the CDR3 DNA reads TGTGCCAGTAGTACGCAGGGCTACGAGCAGTACTTC. Translation: CASSTQGYEQYF.